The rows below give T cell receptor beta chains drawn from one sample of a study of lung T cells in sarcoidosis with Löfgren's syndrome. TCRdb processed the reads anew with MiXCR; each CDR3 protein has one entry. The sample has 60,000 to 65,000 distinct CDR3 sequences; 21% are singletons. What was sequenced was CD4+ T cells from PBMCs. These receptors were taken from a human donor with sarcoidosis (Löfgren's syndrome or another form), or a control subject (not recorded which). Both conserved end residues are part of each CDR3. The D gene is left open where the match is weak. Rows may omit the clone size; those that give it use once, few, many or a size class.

DNA: TGTGCCACCAGCAGAGTTTTGGGACAGGGCACAGATACGCAGTATTTT
CDR3: CATSRVLGQGTDTQYF
D: TRBD1
size: many
V: TRBV15
J: TRBJ2-3

DNA: TGTGCCAGCTGGACGCGGGAGGGCGCCTACGAGCAGTACTTC
CDR3: CASWTREGAYEQYF
D: TRBD2
size: many
V: TRBV28
J: TRBJ2-7

DNA: TGTGCCAGCAGCTCCGGGACTAGCGGACAACGAGATACGCAGTATTTT
CDR3: CASSSGTSGQRDTQYF
D: TRBD2
size: many
V: TRBV28
J: TRBJ2-3

DNA: TGTGCCAGCAGTCTCAGGGGTGTAGGGACAGATACGCAGTATTTT
CDR3: CASSLRGVGTDTQYF
D: -
size: few
V: TRBV12-3/TRBV12-4
J: TRBJ2-3

DNA: TGTGCCAGCTCACCAGGACAGGTTGAAGCAGATACGCAGTATTTT
CDR3: CASSPGQVEADTQYF
D: TRBD1
size: -
V: TRBV18
J: TRBJ2-3

DNA: TGTGCCAGCAGTTCCGGAGGGGGTCTCACAGATACGCAGTATTTT
CDR3: CASSSGGGLTDTQYF
D: -
size: many
V: TRBV6-1
J: TRBJ2-3

DNA: TGTGCCACCTCCTGGGGAGCGGGAGGCAAAAACATTCAGTACTTC
CDR3: CATSWGAGGKNIQYF
D: TRBD2
size: many
V: TRBV15
J: TRBJ2-4

DNA: TGTGCCAGCAGCTCACTGATTTTGGGGGGATCAGCCAAAAACATTCAGTACTTC
CDR3: CASSSLILGGSAKNIQYF
D: -
size: -
V: TRBV7-2
J: TRBJ2-4

DNA: TGTGCCAGCAGCTTCGTAGGGGGCGGTCTTGTAGCCAAAAACATTCGGTACTTC
CDR3: CASSFVGGGLVAKNIRYF
D: TRBD1
size: once
V: TRBV28
J: TRBJ2-4

DNA: TGCAGCGTCCTGGCTAGACGGTTAAATGAGCAGTTCTTC
CDR3: CSVLARRLNEQFF
D: -
size: once
V: TRBV29-1
J: TRBJ2-1

DNA: TGTGCCAGCAGCTGGGAAGGCACAGATACGCAGTATTTT
CDR3: CASSWEGTDTQYF
D: -
size: many
V: TRBV7-2
J: TRBJ2-3

DNA: TGTGCCAGCAGCTTAGCGGGGTACACCGGGGAGCTGTTTTTT
CDR3: CASSLAGYTGELFF
D: -
size: -
V: TRBV11-2
J: TRBJ2-2

DNA: TGTGCCTGCGCCCAGAACACCGGGGAGCTGTTTTTT
CDR3: CACAQNTGELFF
D: -
size: many
V: TRBV6-1
J: TRBJ2-2

DNA: TGTGCCAGCAGTATTCGGGCCGACATGTCACCCCTCCACTTT
CDR3: CASSIRADMSPLHF
D: -
size: -
V: TRBV2
J: TRBJ1-6

DNA: TGTGCCAGCATCGCCGGTGGGGCTGGTGCCAAAAACATTCAGTACTTC
CDR3: CASIAGGAGAKNIQYF
D: -
size: few
V: TRBV28
J: TRBJ2-4

DNA: TGTGCCAGCAGTTTATTGCAGAACAATCAGCCCCAGCATTTT
CDR3: CASSLLQNNQPQHF
D: -
size: many
V: TRBV12-3/TRBV12-4
J: TRBJ1-5

DNA: TGTGCCAGCAGCCAAGGTTCGACTTCCCCACCCCTCCACTTT
CDR3: CASSQGSTSPPLHF
D: -
size: -
V: TRBV3-1
J: TRBJ1-6

DNA: TGCAGCGTGGGGAGGAATGAAAAACTGTTTTTT
CDR3: CSVGRNEKLFF
D: -
size: few
V: TRBV29-1
J: TRBJ1-4

DNA: TGTGCCACCAGTGATCCAAATGAAAAACTGTTTTTT
CDR3: CATSDPNEKLFF
D: -
size: few
V: TRBV24-1
J: TRBJ1-4

DNA: TGTGCCAGCAGGCCCCCGGGGGCAGGTAACACTGAAGCTTTCTTT
CDR3: CASRPPGAGNTEAFF
D: -
size: -
V: TRBV28
J: TRBJ1-1

DNA: TGTGCCAGCAGCCCCCGCGGCCTAACTTCAACAGATACGCAGTATTTT
CDR3: CASSPRGLTSTDTQYF
D: -
size: few
V: TRBV11-2
J: TRBJ2-3

DNA: TGTGCCACCAGTGATTTCAGGACAGGGATTGCTGAGCAGTTCTTC
CDR3: CATSDFRTGIAEQFF
D: TRBD1
size: -
V: TRBV24-1
J: TRBJ2-1

DNA: TGTGCCAGTAGTCTAGCGGGGGCCGGGAGCTCCTACAATGAGCAGTTCTTC
CDR3: CASSLAGAGSSYNEQFF
D: TRBD2
size: -
V: TRBV19
J: TRBJ2-1

DNA: TGTGCCAGCCCTCCCCGAGGGGACAGGGGTCTCGAGCAGTACTTC
CDR3: CASPPRGDRGLEQYF
D: TRBD1
size: -
V: TRBV18
J: TRBJ2-7

DNA: TGTGCCAGCATCCAAAACCGGGCGCGGGGCTCCTACGAGCAGTACTTC
CDR3: CASIQNRARGSYEQYF
D: -
size: many
V: TRBV6-1
J: TRBJ2-7

DNA: TGCAGTGCTCCGGGACTAGGAGGCACAGATACGCAGTATTTT
CDR3: CSAPGLGGTDTQYF
D: TRBD2
size: many
V: TRBV20-1
J: TRBJ2-3

DNA: TGTGCCAGCAGAGGACAGGGGGCTGGCACCGGGGAGCTGTTTTTT
CDR3: CASRGQGAGTGELFF
D: TRBD1
size: few
V: TRBV2
J: TRBJ2-2

DNA: TGTGCCAGCAGTTTGCAGGCTCCGACAGGGCACGAGCAGTACTTC
CDR3: CASSLQAPTGHEQYF
D: TRBD1
size: many
V: TRBV28
J: TRBJ2-7

DNA: TGTGCCAGCAGCCCGCAGGAGAATCAGCCCCAGCATTTT
CDR3: CASSPQENQPQHF
D: -
size: -
V: TRBV2
J: TRBJ1-5

DNA: TGTGCCAGCAGCCGGGACTCCGGGGGAAACACCATATATTTT
CDR3: CASSRDSGGNTIYF
D: -
size: many
V: TRBV7-2
J: TRBJ1-3